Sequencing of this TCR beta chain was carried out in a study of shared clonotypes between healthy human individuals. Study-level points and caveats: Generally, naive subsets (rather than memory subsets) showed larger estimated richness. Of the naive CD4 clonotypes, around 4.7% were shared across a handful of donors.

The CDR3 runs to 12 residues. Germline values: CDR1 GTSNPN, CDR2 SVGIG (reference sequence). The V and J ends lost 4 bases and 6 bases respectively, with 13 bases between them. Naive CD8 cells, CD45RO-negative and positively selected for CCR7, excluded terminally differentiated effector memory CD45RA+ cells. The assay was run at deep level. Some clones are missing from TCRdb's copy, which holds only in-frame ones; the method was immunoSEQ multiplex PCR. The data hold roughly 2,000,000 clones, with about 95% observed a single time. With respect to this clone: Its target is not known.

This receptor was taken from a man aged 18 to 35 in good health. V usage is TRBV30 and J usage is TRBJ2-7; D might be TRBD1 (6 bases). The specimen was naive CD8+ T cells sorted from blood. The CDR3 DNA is TGTGCCTGGATGGCAGGGGCGAGCGAGCAGTACTTC. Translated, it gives CAWMAGASEQYF.